What follows is one T cell receptor (beta chain) and its context. The data belong to a study of blood T cell repertoires in COVID-19. Study at large: Whether acute or convalescent, the COVID-19 samples came from the United States, Italy and Spain. Sources were T cells, B-cell-depleted T cells, or PBMCs; the material itself was cDNA or gDNA.

V was pared by 0 bases and J by 1 base, with 15 bases between. CDR1 is SGHRS and CDR2 is YFSETQ in the germline V gene. CDR3 length: 17 residues. In the study's own analysis: It was from reference gene primer amplification that nucleated cell counts were estimated. Libraries were prepared by immunoSEQ multiplex PCR; TCRdb keeps only in-frame clonotypes and omits some of them. That table furnishes V, J and clone size, whereas the DNA furnished D and trimming. Of approximately 44,000 clones listed, approximately 90% are singletons. The J gene is TRBJ2-3, the V gene TRBV5-1; a possible D gene is TRBD2 (6 bases). Specimen: peripheral blood. The clonotype was recovered from a woman older than 75 with acute or convalescent COVID-19. The CDR3 sequence: CASSLEGRRGGTDTQYF. As DNA, the CDR3 is TGCGCCAGCAGCTTGGAAGGACGGCGGGGAGGCACAGATACGCAGTATTTT.